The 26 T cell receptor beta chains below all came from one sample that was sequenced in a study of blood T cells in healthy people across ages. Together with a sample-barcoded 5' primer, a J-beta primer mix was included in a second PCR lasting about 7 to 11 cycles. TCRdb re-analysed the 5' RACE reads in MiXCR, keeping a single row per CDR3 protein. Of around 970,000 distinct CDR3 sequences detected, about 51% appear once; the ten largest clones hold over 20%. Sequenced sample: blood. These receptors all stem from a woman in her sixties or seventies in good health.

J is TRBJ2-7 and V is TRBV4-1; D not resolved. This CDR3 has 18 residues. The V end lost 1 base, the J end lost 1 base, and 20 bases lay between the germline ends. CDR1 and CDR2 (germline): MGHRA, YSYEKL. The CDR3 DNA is TGCGCCAGCAGCCAAGCGTTAGCTCTGGGTGATTTTTCCTACGAGCAGTACTTC. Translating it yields CASSQALALGDFSYEQYF.

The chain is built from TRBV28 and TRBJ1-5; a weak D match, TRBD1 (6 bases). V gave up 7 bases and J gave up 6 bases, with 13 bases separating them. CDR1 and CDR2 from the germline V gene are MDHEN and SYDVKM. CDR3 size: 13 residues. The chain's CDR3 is CASTNGGGQPQHF. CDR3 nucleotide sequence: TGTGCCAGCACCAACGGAGGGGGTCAGCCCCAGCATTTT.

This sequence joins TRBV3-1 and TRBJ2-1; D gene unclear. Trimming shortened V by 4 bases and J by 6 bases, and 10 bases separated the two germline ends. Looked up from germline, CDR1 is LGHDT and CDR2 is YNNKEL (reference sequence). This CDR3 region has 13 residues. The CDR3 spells CASSRKGPNEQFF. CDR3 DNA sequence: TGTGCCAGCAGCCGAAAGGGTCCCAATGAGCAGTTCTTC.

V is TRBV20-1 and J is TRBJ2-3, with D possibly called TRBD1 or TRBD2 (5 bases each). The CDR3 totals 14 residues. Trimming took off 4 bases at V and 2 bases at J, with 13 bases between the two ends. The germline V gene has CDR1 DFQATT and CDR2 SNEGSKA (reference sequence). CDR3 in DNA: TGCAGTGCTATGATGGGGACCTACACAGATACGCAGTATTTT. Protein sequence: CSAMMGTYTDTQYF.

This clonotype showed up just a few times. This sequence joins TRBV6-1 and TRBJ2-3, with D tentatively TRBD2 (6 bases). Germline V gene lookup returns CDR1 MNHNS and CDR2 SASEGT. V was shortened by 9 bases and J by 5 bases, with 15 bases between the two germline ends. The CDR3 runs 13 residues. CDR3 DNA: TGTGCCAGTCAAGAAGGGCGGGGAGATACGCAGTATTTT. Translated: CASQEGRGDTQYF.

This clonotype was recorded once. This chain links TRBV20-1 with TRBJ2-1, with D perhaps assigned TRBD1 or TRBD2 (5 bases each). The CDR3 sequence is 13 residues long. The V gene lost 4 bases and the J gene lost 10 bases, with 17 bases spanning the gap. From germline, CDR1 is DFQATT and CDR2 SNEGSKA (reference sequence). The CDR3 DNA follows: TGCAGTGCTACCCAAGGGGCTAGCCGGGAGCAGTTCTTC. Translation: CSATQGASREQFF.

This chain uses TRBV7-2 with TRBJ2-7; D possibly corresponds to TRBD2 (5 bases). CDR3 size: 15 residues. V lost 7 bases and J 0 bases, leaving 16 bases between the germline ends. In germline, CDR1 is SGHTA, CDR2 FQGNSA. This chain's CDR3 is CASKEGASSSYEQYF. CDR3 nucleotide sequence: TGTGCCAGCAAAGAGGGAGCGAGTAGCTCCTACGAGCAGTACTTC. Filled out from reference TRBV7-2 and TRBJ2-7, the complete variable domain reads GAGVSQSPSNKVTEKGKDVELRCDPISGHTALYWYRQSLGQGLEFLIYFQGNSAPDKSGLPSDRFSAERTGGSVSTLTIQRTQQEDSAVYLCASKEGASSSYEQYFGPGTRLTVT.

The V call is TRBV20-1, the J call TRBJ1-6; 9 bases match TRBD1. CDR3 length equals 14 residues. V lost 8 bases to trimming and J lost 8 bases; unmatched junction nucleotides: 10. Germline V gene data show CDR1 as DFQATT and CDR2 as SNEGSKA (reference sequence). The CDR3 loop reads CSTALGQGDSPLHF. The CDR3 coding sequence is TGCAGTACTGCGCTGGGACAGGGAGATTCACCCCTCCACTTT.

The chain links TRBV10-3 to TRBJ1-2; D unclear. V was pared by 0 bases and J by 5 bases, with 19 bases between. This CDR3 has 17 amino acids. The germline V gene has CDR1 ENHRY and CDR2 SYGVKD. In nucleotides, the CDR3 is TGTGCCATCAGTGAGTCAACGTCGGCCGGATATACGTATGGCTACACCTTC. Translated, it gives CAISESTSAGYTYGYTF.

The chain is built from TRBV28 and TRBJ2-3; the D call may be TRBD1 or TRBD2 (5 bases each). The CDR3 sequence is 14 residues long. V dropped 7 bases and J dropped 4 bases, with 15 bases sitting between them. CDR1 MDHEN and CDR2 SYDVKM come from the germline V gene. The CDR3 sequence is CASNTGASADTQYF. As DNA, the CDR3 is TGTGCCAGCAATACCGGGGCAAGCGCAGATACGCAGTATTTT. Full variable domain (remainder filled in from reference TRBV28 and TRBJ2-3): DVKVTQSSRYLVKRTGEKVFLECVQDMDHENMFWYRQDPGLGLRLIYFSYDVKMKEKGDIPEGYSVSREKKERFSLILESASTNQTSMYLCASNTGASADTQYFGPGTRLTVL.

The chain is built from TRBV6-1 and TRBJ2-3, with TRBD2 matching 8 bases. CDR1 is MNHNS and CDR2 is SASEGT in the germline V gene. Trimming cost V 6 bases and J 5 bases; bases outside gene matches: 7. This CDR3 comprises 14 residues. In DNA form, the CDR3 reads TGTGCCAGCAGAGAGAGCGGGAGTGGAGATACGCAGTATTTT. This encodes CASRESGSGDTQYF.

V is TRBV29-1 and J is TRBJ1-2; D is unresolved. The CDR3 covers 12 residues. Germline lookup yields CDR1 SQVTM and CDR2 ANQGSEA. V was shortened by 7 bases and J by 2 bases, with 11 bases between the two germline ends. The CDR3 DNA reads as TGCAGCGGGGTGCGGGCAAACTATGGCTACACCTTC. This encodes CSGVRANYGYTF.

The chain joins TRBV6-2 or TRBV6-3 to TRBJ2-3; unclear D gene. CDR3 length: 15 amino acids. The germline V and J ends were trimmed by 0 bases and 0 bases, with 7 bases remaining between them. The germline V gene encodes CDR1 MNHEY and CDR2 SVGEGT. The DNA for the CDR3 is TGTGCCAGCAGTTACTCGATTCTAAGCACAGATACGCAGTATTTT. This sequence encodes CASSYSILSTDTQYF.

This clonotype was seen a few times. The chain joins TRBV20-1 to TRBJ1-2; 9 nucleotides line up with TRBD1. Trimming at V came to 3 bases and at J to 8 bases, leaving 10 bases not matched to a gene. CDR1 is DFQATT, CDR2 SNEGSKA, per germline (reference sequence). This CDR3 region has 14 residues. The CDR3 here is CSASGTGWGQGYTF. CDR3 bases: TGCAGTGCTAGCGGGACAGGGTGGGGTCAAGGCTACACCTTC.

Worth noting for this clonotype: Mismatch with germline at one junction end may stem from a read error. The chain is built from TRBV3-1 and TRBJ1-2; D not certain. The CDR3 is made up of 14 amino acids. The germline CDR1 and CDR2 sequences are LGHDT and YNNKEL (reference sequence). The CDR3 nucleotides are TGTGCCAGCAGCCAAGCGTCGCAGAACTATGGCTGCACCTTC. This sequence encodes CASSQASQNYGCTF.

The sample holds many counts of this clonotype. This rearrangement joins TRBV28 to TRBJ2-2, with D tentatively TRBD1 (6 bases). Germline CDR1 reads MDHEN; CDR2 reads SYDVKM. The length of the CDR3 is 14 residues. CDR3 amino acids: CAGRGTTNTGELFF. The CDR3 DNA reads TGTGCAGGACGAGGGACAACGAACACCGGGGAGCTGTTTTTT. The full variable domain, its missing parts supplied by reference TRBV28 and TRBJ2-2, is DVKVTQSSRYLVKRTGEKVFLECVQDMDHENMFWYRQDPGLGLRLIYFSYDVKMKEKGDIPEGYSVSREKKERFSLILESASTNQTSMYLCAGRGTTNTGELFFGEGSRLTVL.

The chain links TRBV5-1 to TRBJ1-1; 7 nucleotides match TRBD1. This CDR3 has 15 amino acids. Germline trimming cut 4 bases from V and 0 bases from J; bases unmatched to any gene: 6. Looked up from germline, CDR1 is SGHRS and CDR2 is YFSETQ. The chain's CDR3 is CASSPGQWMNTEAFF. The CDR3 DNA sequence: TGCGCCAGCAGCCCGGGACAGTGGATGAACACTGAAGCTTTCTTT.

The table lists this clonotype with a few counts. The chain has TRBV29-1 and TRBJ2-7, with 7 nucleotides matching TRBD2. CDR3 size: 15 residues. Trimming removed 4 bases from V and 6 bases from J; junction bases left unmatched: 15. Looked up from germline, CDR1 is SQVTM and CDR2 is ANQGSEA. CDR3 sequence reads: CSVVWSAGVYLEQYF. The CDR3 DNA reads TGCAGCGTTGTGTGGTCCGCGGGAGTATATCTCGAGCAGTACTTC.

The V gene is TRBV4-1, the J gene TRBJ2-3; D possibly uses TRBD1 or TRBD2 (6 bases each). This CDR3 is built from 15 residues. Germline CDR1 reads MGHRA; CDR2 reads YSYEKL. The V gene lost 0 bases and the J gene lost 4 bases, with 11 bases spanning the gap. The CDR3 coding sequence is TGCGCCAGCAGCCAAGAGGAGGGGGTACCAGATACGCAGTATTTT. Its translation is CASSQEEGVPDTQYF.

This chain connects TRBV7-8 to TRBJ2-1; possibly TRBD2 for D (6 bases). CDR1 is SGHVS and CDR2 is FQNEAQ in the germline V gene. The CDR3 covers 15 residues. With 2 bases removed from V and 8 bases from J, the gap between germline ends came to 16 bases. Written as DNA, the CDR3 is TGTGCCAGCAGCTTAAGGGAGGAGGTAGTTGATGAGCAGTTCTTC. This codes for CASSLREEVVDEQFF.

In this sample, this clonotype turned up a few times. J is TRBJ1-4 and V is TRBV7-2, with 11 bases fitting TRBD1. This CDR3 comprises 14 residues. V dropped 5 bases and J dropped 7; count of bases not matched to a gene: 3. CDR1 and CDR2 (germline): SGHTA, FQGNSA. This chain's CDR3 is CASSGQGAREKLFF. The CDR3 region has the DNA TGTGCCAGCAGCGGACAGGGGGCCCGTGAAAAACTGTTTTTT.

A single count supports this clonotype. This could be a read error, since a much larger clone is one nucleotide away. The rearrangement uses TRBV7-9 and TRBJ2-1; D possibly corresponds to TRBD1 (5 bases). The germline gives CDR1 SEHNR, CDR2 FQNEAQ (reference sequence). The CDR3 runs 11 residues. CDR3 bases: TGTGCCAGTCAGGGCTACAATGGGCAGTTCTTC. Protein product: CASQGYNGQFF.

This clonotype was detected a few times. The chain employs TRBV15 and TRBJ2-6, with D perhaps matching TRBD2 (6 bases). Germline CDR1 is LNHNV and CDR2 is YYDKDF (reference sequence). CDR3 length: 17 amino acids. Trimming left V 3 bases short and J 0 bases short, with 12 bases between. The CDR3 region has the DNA TGTGCCACCAGCAGGGAGGGGCTATACTCTGGGGCCAACGTCCTGACTTTC. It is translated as CATSREGLYSGANVLTF. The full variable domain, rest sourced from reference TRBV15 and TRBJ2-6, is DAMVIQNPRYQVTQFGKPVTLSCSQTLNHNVMYWYQQKSSQAPKLLFHYYDKDFNNEADTPDNFQSRRPNTSFCFLDIRSPGLGDTAMYLCATSREGLYSGANVLTFGAGSRLTVL.

Here the CDR3 reads CASSPSGGSPHPEDTQYF. The CDR3 DNA follows: TGCGCCAGCAGCCCTTCTGGCGGGAGCCCCCATCCCGAAGATACGCAGTATTTT. This chain uses TRBV4-3 with TRBJ2-3; TRBD2 matches at 7 bases. Germline CDR1 is LGHNA and CDR2 is YSLEER. The CDR3 has 18 amino acids. With V trimmed by 4 bases and J by 5 bases, 18 bases remained unmatched.

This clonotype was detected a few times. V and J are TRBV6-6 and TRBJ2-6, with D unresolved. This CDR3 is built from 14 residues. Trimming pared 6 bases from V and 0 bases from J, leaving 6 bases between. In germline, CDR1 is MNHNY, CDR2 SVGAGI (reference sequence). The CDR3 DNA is TGTGCCAGCAGCATTTCCTCTGGGGCCAACGTCCTGACTTTC. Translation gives CASSISSGANVLTF.

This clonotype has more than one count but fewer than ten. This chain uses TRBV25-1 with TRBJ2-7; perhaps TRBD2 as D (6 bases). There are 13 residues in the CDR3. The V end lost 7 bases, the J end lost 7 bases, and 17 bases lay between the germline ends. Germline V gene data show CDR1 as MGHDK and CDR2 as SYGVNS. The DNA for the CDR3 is TGTGCCAGCAACGGGGTGGGAGGAGGAGAGCAGTACTTC. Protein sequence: CASNGVGGGEQYF.